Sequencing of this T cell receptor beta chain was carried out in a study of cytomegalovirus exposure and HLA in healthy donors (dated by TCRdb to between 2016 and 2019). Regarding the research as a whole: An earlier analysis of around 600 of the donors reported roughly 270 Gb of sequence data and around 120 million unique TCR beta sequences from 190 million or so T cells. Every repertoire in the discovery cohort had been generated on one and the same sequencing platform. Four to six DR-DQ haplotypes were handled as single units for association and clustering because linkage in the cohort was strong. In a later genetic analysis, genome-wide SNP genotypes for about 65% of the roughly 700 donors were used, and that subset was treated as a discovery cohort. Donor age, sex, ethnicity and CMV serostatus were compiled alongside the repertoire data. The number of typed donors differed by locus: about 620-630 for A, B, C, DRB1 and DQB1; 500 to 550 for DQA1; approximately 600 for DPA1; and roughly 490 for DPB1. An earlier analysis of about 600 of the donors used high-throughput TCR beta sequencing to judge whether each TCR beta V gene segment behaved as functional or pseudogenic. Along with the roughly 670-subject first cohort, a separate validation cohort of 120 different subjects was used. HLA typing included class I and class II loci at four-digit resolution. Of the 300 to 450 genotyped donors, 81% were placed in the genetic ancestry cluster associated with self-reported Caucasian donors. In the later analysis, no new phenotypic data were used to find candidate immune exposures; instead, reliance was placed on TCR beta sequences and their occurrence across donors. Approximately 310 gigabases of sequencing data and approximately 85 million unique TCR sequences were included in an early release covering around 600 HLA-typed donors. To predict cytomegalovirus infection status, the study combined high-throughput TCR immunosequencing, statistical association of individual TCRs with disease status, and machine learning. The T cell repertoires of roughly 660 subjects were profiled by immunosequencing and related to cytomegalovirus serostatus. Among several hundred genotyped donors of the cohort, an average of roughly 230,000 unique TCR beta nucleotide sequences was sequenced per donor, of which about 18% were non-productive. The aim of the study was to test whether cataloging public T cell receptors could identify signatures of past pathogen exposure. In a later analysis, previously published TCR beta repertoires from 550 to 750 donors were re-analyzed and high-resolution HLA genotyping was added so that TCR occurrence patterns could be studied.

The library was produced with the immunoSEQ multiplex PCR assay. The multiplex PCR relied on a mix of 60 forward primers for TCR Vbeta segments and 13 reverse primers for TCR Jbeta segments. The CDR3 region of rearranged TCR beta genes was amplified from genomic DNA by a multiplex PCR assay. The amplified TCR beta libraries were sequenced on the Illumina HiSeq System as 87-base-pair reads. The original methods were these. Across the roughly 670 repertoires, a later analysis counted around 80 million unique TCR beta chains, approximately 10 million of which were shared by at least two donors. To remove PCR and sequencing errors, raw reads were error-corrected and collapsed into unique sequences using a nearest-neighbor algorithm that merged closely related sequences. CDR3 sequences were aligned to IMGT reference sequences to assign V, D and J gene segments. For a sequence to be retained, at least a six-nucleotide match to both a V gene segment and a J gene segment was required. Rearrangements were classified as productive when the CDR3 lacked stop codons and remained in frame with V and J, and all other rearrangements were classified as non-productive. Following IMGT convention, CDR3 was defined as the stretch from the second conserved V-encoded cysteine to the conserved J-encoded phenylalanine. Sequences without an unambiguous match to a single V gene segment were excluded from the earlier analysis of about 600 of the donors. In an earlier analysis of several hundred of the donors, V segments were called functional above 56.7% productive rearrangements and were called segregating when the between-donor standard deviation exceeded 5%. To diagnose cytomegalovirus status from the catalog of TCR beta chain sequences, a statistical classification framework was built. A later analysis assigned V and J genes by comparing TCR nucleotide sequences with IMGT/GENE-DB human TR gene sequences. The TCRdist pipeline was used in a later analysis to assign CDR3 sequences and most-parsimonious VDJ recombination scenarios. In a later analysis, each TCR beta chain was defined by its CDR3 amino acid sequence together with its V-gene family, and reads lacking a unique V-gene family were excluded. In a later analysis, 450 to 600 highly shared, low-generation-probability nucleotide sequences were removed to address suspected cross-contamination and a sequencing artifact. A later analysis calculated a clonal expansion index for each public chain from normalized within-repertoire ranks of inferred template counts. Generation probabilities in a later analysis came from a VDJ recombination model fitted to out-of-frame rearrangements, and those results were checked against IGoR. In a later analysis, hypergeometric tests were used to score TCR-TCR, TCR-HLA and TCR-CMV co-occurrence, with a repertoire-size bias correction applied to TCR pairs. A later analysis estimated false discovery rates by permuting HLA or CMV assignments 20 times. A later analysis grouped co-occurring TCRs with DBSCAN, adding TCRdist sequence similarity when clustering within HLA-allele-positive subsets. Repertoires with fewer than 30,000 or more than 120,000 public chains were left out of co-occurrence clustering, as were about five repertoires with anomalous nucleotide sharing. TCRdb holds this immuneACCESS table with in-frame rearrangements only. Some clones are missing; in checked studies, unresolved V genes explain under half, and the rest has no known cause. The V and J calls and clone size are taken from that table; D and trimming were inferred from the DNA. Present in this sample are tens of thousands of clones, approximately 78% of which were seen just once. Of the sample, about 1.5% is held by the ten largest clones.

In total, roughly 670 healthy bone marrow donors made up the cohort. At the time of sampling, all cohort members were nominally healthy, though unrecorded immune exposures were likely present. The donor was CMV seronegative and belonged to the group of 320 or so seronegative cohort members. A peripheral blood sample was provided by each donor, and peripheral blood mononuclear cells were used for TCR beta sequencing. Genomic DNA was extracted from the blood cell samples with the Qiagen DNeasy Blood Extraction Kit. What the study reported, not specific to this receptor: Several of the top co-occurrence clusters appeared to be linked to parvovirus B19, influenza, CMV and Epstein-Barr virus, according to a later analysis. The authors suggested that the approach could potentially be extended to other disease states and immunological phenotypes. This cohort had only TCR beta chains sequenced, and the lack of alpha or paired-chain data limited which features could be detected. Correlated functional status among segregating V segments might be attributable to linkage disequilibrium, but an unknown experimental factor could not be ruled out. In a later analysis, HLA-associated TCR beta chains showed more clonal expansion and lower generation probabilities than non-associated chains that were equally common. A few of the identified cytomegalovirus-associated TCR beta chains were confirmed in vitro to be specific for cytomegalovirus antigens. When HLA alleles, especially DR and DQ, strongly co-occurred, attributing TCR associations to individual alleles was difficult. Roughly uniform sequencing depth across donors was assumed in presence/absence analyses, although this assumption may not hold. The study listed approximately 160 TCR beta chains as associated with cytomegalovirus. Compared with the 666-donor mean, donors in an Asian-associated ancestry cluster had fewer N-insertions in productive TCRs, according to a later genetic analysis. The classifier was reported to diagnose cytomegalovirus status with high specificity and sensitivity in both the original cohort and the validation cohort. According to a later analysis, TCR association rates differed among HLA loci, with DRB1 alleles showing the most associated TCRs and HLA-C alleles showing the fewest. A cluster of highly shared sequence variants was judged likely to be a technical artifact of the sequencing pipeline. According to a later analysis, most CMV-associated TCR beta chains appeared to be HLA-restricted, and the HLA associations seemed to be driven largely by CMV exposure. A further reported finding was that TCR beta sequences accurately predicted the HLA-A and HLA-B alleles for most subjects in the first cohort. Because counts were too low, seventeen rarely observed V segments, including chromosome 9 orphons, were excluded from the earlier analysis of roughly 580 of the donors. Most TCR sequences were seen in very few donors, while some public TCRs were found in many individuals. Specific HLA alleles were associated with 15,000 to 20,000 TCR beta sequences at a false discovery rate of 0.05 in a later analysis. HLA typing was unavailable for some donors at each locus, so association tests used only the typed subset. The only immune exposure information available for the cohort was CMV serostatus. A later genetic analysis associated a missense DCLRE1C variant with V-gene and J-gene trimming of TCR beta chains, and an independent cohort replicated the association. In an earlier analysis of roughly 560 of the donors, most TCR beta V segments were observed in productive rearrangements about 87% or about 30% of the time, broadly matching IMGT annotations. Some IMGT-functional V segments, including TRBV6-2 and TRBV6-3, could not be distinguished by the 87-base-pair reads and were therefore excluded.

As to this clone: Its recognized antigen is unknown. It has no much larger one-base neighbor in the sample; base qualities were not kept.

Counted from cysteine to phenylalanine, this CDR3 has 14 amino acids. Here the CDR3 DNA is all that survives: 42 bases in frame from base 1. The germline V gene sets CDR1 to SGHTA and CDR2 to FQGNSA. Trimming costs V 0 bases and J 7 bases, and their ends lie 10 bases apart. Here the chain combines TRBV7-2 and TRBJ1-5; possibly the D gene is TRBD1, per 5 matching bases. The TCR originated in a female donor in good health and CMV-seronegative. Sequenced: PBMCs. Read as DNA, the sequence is TGTGCCAGCAGCTTAGCCGGGGGAGAGCAGCCCCAGCATTTT. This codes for CASSLAGGEQPQHF. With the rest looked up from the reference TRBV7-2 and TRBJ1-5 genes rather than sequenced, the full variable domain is GAGVSQSPSNKVTEKGKDVELRCDPISGHTALYWYRQSLGQGLEFLIYFQGNSAPDKSGLPSDRFSAERTGGSVSTLTIQRTQQEDSAVYLCASSLAGGEQPQHFGDGTRLSIL.